This T cell receptor beta chain was captured by sequencing in a study of blood T cell repertoires in COVID-19. Study summary: The United States, Italy and Spain were the sources of the acute and convalescent COVID-19 samples. T cells, B-cell-depleted T cells, or PBMCs supplied cDNA or gDNA.

Authors' data handling: Cell counts per sample came from amplifying reference gene primers. Repertoires were generated with immunoSEQ multiplex PCR, while TCRdb's copy carries only in-frame clones and drops some. That table supplies the V and J calls and clone size; D and trimming were determined from the DNA. The sample lists some 170,000 clones; about 80% were seen once. Germline CDR1 is LNHDA and CDR2 is SQIVND (reference sequence). This CDR3 has 14 residues. The V end lost 6 bases, the J end lost 1 base, and 10 bases lay between the germline ends. The rearrangement joins TRBV19 to TRBJ1-5, with D tentatively TRBD1 (6 bases). This clonotype was obtained from a woman between 65 and 79 years old with acute or convalescent COVID-19. The sequenced sample was peripheral blood. The CDR3 here is CASRGGSSNQPQHF. The CDR3 region has the DNA TGTGCCAGTAGAGGGGGTAGCAGCAATCAGCCCCAGCATTTT.